This T cell receptor beta chain was sequenced for a study of CD8+ T cells in alopecia areata (dated by TCRdb to the late 2010s). For the study in its entirety: Treated patients were enrolled in an open-label pilot trial of oral tofacitinib at 5 to 10 mg twice daily for moderate-to-severe alopecia areata. Tofacitinib was given for 6 to 18 months, followed by 6 months of follow-up off drug to assess delayed response and recurrence. For the treated patients, the SALT score, which quantifies what percentage of scalp surface area is affected, served as the measure of disease severity. In both human patients and the C3H/HeJ mouse model, the study applied high-throughput TCRbeta sequencing to look at T cell clonal expansion in alopecia areata. Human TCRbeta sequencing covered scalp tissue and sorted CD4+ and CD8+ peripheral blood T cells from patchy and totalis/universalis alopecia areata patients and healthy controls. Patients on tofacitinib were biopsied at baseline and after 4 and 24 weeks of treatment, and several of the patients also had a later scalp biopsy. Clonality in the scalp was compared among normal scalp (n=4), patchy alopecia areata scalp (n=8), and alopecia totalis/universalis scalp (n=8). The RNA source kit depended on sample type: the PAXgene miRNA kit for fixed scalp, the miRNeasy kit for PBMCs, and the RNeasy kit for mouse skin. immunoSEQ multiplex PCR using 35 Vbeta forward primers and 13 Jbeta reverse primers was used to amplify TCRbeta CDR3 regions.

The time point tag for this specimen amounts to: four to five weeks on oral tofacitinib. In light of the paper, this sample's treatment or condition label describes: oral pan-JAK inhibitor, 5-10 mg twice daily. Lesional scalp punch biopsies and peripheral blood were obtained from alopecia areata patients. After PBMCs were isolated by density centrifugation and stained for CD3, CD4 and CD8, a FACSAria was used to sort CD4+ and CD8+ T cells. The investigation overall reported the following: The treated cohort was small, with a single nonresponder, so links between baseline CD8+ expansion and response need larger studies. Shared TCR sequences between patients were less evident than in mice, which may be partly attributable to HLA diversity in the patient population. Compared with normal scalp, lesional scalp, particularly in alopecia totalis/universalis, had higher clonality and more expanded CD8+ clones, which suggests antigenic drive. During tofacitinib treatment, many expanded lesional clones remained in scalp and blood, and this persistence may partly explain relapse after treatment is stopped. Unlike mouse skin, where gammadelta T cells dominate, normal human skin contains resident alphabeta T cells that get sequenced too, which complicates analysis of the scalp TCR repertoire. Scalp clonality and the number of expanded CD8+ clones among the top 100 scalp clones were significantly decreased by tofacitinib.

The method behind the library was the immunoSEQ multiplex PCR assay. RNA was extracted from all samples and reverse transcribed into cDNA, which served as template for TCR sequencing. SuperScript III was used for first-strand cDNA synthesis, primed with a 2:1 mix of oligo-dT and random hexamers. A synthetic immune receptor repertoire was used to measure amplification bias, and any remaining bias was corrected computationally. The paper's processing steps were these. Raw reads were preprocessed for error removal, and CDR3 was defined according to IMGT conventions as running from the conserved cysteine to phenylalanine. Clonality was computed by normalizing Shannon entropy by log2 of the number of productive unique TCRs and subtracting the result from 1. CD4 or CD8 identity of scalp clones was inferred by cross-referencing scalp TCRbeta sequences with sorted blood CD4 and CD8 repertoires. In TCRdb, the immuneACCESS table is reduced to in-frame sequences with V and J assigned. These tables do not hold every clone; where another copy was compared, an unresolved V gene accounts for under half, and the others remain unexplained. V and J calls and clone size are as listed in that table; D and trimming were resolved from the DNA. This sample holds 110,000 to 150,000 clones; about 86% were observed only once. The ten largest make up about 13% of the sample.

CDR1 and CDR2 are drawn from the germline V gene (reference sequence): DFQATT, SNEGSKA. Trimming removed 1 base from V and 5 bases from J, leaving 5 bases between the germline ends. The CDR3 runs 11 residues from the cysteine to the phenylalanine. Of all the DNA, just the CDR3 is kept, 33 bases in frame from base 1. Comments on this clone: What this receptor recognizes is not known. No much larger clone is present one base from it, and per-base qualities are unavailable.

This TCR was sampled from a human donor with alopecia areata. The chain couples TRBV20-1 to TRBJ1-2, with the D segment identity uncertain. Sequencing used CD8+ T cells sorted from blood, obtained at week 4, from a patient treated with tofacitinib. The CDR3 protein is CSARARYGYTF. The DNA is TGCAGTGCTAGAGCCAGATATGGCTACACCTTC.